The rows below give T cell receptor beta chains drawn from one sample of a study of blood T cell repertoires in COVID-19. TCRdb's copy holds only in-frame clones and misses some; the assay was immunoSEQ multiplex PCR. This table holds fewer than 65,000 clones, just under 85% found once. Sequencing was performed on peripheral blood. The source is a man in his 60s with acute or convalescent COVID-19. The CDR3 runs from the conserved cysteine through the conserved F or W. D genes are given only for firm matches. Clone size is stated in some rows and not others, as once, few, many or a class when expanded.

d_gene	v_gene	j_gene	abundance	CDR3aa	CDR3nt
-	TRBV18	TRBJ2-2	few	CASSPIGLFTGELFF	TGTGCCAGCTCACCAATAGGACTCTTTACCGGGGAGCTGTTTTTT
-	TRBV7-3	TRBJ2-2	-	CASSTVPGVTGELFF	TGTGCCAGCAGCACGGTGCCAGGGGTCACCGGGGAGCTGTTTTTT
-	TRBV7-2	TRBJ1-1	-	CASSLDLQGNTEAFF	TGTGCCAGCAGCTTAGATTTACAGGGAAACACTGAAGCTTTCTTT
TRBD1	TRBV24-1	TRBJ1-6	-	CATSPGTGGSPLHF	TGTGCCACCAGTCCTGGGACAGGGGGGTCACCCCTCCACTTT
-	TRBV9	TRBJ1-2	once	CASSVEPGGTGGYTF	TGTGCCAGCAGCGTAGAGCCGGGGGGAACGGGTGGCTACACCTTC
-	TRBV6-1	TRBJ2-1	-	CASSGMGPGSYNEQFF	TGTGCCAGCAGTGGAATGGGGCCGGGCTCCTACAATGAGCAGTTCTTC
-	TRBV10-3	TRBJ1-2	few	CAISEDRTYGYTF	TGTGCCATCAGTGAAGACAGGACATATGGCTACACCTTC
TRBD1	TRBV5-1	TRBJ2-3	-	CASSLGQETDTQYF	TGCGCCAGCAGTCTCGGACAGGAAACAGATACGCAGTATTTT
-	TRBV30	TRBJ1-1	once	CAWAQSMYTEAFF	TGTGCCTGGGCCCAGTCAATGTACACTGAAGCTTTCTTT
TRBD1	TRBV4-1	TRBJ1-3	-	CASSPRQGVNTIYF	TGCGCCAGCAGCCCACGACAGGGCGTAAACACCATATATTTT
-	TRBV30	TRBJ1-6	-	CAWSPTRDSPLHF	TGTGCCTGGAGTCCCACTCGGGATTCACCCCTCCACTTT
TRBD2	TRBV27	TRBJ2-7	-	CASSGSTSTSGVSEQYF	TGTGCCAGCAGTGGCAGTACTTCGACTAGCGGGGTATCCGAGCAGTACTTC
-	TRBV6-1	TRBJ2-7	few	CASSEAGTGPYEQYF	TGTGCCAGCAGTGAAGCGGGCACAGGGCCCTACGAGCAGTACTTC
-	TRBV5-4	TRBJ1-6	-	CASSSTVPNSPLHF	TGTGCCAGCAGCTCGACAGTTCCTAATTCACCCCTCCACTTT
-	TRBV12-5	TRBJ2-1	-	CASGPAGSGSYNEQFF	TGTGCTAGTGGTCCAGCCGGAAGCGGCTCCTACAATGAGCAGTTCTTC
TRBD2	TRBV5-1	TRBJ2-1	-	CASSDQGLAGGQNEQFF	TGCGCCAGCAGCGACCAGGGCTTAGCGGGGGGGCAGAATGAGCAGTTCTTC
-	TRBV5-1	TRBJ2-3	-	CASSLQAVTDTQYF	TGCGCCAGCAGCTTGCAAGCGGTCACAGATACGCAGTATTTT
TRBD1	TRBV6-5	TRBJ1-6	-	CASRTRQGVNSPLHF	TGTGCCAGCAGAACCAGACAGGGAGTTAATTCACCCCTCCACTTT
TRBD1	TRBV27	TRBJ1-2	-	CASSKDYLTGDYGYTF	TGTGCCAGCAGTAAAGATTATCTGACAGGGGATTATGGCTACACCTTC
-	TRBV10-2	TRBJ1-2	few	CASSEIQGGYTF	TGCGCCAGCAGTGAGATTCAGGGTGGCTACACCTTC
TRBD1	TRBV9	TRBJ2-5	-	CASSPPPDRGQETQYF	TGTGCCAGCAGCCCCCCACCGGACAGGGGGCAAGAGACCCAGTACTTC
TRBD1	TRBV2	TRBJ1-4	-	CASSGDRVLNEKLFF	TGTGCCAGCAGTGGGGACAGGGTCCTTAATGAAAAACTGTTTTTT
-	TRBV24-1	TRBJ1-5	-	CATRGRGDQPQHF	TGTGCCACCAGGGGCAGGGGCGATCAGCCCCAGCATTTT